One sample yielded the 8 T cell receptor beta chains listed below, sequenced in a study of T cell responses to AZD1222 COVID-19 vaccine. Using immunoSEQ multiplex PCR, the repertoire was profiled, and TCRdb retains in-frame clones only, with some absent. This sample has 85,000 to 100,000 clones; roughly nine tenths occur once, and the top ten carry 3.5% to 4%. The sample was peripheral blood, taken on day 0 of AZD1222 vaccination. Receptors were obtained from an adult in good health.

The chain carries TRBV7-2 and TRBJ2-3, with 7 bases aligning to TRBD2. Germline trimming cut 4 bases from V and 0 bases from J; bases unmatched to any gene: 10. CDR1 is SGHTA and CDR2 is FQGNSA in the germline V gene. The CDR3 is made up of 17 amino acids. The CDR3 DNA is TGTGCCAGCAGCTGGGGAGGGGCGGGGGTTAGCACAGATACGCAGTATTTT. Translating it yields CASSWGGAGVSTDTQYF.

The chain uses TRBV5-1 and TRBJ1-2, with a tentative D call TRBD1 (5 bases). The germline CDR1 and CDR2 sequences are SGHRS and YFSETQ. The germline V and J ends were trimmed by 4 bases and 2 bases, with 15 bases remaining between them. The CDR3 sequence is 15 residues long. The CDR3 DNA is TGCGCCAGCAGCCCCTCCCAGGGAGGGAACTATGGCTACACCTTC. This encodes CASSPSQGGNYGYTF.

V is TRBV19 and J is TRBJ1-4; unclear D gene. In germline, CDR1 is LNHDA, CDR2 SQIVND (reference sequence). The V gene lost 1 base and the J gene lost 11 bases, with 11 bases spanning the gap. The CDR3 runs to 13 residues. CDR3 region: CASSIVFPSKLFF. Here the CDR3 DNA reads TGTGCCAGTAGTATAGTATTCCCATCCAAACTGTTTTTT.

The J gene is TRBJ1-1, the V gene TRBV13; D is undetermined. Trimming took 2 bases from V and 5 from J, leaving 15 bases between them. The CDR3 consists of 15 residues. CDR1 and CDR2 from the germline V gene are PRHDT and FYEKMQ (reference sequence). The CDR3 spells CASSLIRLRLTEAFF. CDR3 nucleotides: TGTGCCAGCAGCTTAATCCGCTTAAGATTGACTGAAGCTTTCTTT.

The chain uses TRBV5-8 and TRBJ2-5, with a tentative D call TRBD2 (5 bases). V gave up 7 bases and J gave up 11 bases, with 12 bases separating them. CDR3 length equals 10 residues. Germline V gives CDR1 SGHTS, CDR2 YDEGEE. The CDR3 bases are TGTGCCAGCGGACTGTCGGTTCAGTACTTC. Its translation: CASGLSVQYF.

The rearrangement joins TRBV12-5 to TRBJ2-5, with a possible D match to TRBD2 (6 bases). V lost 1 base, J lost 6 bases, and 9 bases lay in between. CDR3 size: 13 residues. The V gene's germline CDR1 is LGHNT and CDR2 FRNRAP. The CDR3: CASGLERAQTQYF. DNA of the CDR3: TGTGCTAGTGGTTTGGAGCGGGCCCAGACCCAGTACTTC.

The chain carries TRBV24-1 and TRBJ1-1; D is unclear. Germline CDR1 reads KGHDR; CDR2 reads SFDVKD. Trimming cost V 3 bases and J 1 base, with 17 bases left between them. The CDR3 sequence is 17 residues long. The CDR3 reads CATSDPIPLPPNTEAFF. The CDR3 DNA sequence: TGTGCCACCAGTGATCCAATCCCCTTGCCCCCGAACACTGAAGCTTTCTTT.

The V call is TRBV2, the J call TRBJ1-1; the D is unclear. V lost 7 bases, J lost 1 base, and 10 bases lay in between. The length of the CDR3 is 13 residues. CDR1 and CDR2 from the germline V gene are SNHLY and FYNNEI. CDR3 sequence (DNA): TGTGCCAGCACGATAGAGAGGAACACTGAAGCTTTCTTT. Residues: CASTIERNTEAFF.